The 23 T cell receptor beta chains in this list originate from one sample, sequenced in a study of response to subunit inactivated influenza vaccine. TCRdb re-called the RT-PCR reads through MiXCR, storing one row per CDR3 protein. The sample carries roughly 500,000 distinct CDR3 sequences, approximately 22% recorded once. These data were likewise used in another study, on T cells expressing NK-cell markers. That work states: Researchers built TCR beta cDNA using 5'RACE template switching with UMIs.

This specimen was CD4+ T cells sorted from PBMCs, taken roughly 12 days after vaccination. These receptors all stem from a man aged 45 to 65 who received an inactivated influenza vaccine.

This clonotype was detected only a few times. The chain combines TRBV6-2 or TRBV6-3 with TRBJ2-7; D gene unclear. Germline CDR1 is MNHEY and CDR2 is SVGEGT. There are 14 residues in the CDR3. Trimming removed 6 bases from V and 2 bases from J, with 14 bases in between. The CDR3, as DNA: TGTGCCAGCAGACTGCACACAGCTACCTACGAGCAGTACTTC. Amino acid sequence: CASRLHTATYEQYF.

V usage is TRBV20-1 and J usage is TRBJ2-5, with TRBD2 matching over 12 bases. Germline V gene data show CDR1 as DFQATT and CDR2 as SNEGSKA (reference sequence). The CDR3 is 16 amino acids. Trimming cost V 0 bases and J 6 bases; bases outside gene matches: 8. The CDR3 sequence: CSAREPSGGALKTQYF. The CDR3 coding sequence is TGCAGTGCTAGAGAGCCTAGCGGGGGGGCCTTGAAGACCCAGTACTTC.

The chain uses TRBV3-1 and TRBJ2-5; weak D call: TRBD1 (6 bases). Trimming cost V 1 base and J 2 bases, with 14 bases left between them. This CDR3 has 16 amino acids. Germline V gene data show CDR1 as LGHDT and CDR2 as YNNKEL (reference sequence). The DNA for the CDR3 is TGTGCCAGCAGCCAAGCCTCCGGGACACCACAAGAGACCCAGTACTTC. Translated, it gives CASSQASGTPQETQYF.

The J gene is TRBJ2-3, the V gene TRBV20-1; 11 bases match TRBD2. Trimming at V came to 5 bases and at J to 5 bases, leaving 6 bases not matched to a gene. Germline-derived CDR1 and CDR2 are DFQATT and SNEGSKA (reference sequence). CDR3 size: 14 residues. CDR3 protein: CSAGSGGAKDTQYF. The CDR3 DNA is TGCAGTGCTGGTAGCGGGGGGGCGAAAGATACGCAGTATTTT.

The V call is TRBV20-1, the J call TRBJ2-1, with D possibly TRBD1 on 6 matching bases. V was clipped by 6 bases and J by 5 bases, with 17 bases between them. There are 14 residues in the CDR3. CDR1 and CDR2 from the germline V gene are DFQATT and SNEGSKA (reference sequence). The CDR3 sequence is CSAVRRDTDNEQFF. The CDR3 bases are TGCAGTGCAGTTCGCCGGGACACAGACAATGAGCAGTTCTTC.

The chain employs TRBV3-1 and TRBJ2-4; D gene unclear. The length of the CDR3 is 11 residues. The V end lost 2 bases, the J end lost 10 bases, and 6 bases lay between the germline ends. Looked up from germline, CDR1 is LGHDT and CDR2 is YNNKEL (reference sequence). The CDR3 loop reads CASSQLYIQYF. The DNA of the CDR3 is TGTGCCAGCAGCCAACTTTATATTCAGTACTTC.

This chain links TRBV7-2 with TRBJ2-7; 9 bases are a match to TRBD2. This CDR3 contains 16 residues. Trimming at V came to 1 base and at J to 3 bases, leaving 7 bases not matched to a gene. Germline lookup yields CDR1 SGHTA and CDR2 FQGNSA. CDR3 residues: CASSLESGGINYEQYF. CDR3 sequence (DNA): TGTGCCAGCAGCTTAGAAAGCGGGGGGATTAACTACGAGCAGTACTTC.

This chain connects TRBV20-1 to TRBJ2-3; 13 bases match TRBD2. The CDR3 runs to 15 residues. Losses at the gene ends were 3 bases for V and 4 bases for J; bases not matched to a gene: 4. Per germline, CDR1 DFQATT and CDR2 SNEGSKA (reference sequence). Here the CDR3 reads CSASATSGRPDTQYF. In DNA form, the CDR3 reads TGCAGTGCTAGTGCGACTAGCGGGAGGCCAGATACGCAGTATTTT.

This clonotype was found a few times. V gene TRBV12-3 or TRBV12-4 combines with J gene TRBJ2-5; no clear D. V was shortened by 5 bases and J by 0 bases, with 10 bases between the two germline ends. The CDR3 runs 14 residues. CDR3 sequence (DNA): TGTGCCAGCAGTCGCTCTCAGTACCAAGAGACCCAGTACTTC. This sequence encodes CASSRSQYQETQYF.

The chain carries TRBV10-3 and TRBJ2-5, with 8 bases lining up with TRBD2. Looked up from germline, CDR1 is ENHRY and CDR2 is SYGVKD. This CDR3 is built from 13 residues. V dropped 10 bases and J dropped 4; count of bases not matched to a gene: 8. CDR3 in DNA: TGTGCCAGCGGGTCTGCGGGAGGAGAGACCCAGTACTTC. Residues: CASGSAGGETQYF.

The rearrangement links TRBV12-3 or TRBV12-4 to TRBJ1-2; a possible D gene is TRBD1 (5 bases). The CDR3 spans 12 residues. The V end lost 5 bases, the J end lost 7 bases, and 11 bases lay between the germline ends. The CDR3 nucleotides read TGTGCCAGCAGTCCAGGGTGGGGTGGCTACACCTTC. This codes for CASSPGWGGYTF.

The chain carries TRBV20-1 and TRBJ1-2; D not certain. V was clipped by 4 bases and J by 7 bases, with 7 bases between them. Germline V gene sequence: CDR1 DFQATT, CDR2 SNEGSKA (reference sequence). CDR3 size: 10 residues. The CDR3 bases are TGCAGTGCTAAAGACGGTGGCTACACCTTC. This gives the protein CSAKDGGYTF.

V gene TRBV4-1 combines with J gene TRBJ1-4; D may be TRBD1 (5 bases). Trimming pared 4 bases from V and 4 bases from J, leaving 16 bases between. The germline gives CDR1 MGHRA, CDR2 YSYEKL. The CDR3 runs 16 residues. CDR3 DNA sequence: TGCGCCAGCAGCCCCGAGGTGCAGGGCAGTAATGAAAAACTGTTTTTT. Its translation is CASSPEVQGSNEKLFF.

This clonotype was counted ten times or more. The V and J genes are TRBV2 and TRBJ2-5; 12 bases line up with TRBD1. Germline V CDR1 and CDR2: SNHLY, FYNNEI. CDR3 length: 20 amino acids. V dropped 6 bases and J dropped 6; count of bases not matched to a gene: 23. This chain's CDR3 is CASSPRVSGQGAGFRKTQYF. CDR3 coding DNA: TGTGCCAGCAGCCCCCGGGTGTCGGGACAGGGGGCAGGATTTAGAAAGACCCAGTACTTC.

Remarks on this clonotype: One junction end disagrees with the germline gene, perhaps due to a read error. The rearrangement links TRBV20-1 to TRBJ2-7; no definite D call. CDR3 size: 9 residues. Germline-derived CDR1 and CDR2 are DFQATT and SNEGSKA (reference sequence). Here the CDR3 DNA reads TGCAGTGCTGGAGATGAGCAGTACTTC. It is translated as CSAGDEQYF.

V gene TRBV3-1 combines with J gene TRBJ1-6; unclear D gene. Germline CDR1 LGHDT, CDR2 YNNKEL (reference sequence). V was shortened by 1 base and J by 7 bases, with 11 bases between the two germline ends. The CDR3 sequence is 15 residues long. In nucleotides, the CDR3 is TGTGCCAGCAGCCAAGGTGCTGTTCTGAATTCACCCCTCCACTTT. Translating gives CASSQGAVLNSPLHF.

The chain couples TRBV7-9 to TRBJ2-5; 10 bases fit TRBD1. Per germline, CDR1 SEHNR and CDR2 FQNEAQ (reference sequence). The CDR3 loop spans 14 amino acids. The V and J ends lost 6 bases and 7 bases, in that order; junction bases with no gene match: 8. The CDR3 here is CASSPTGGVGTQYF. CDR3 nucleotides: TGTGCCAGCAGTCCGACAGGGGGCGTTGGGACCCAGTACTTC.

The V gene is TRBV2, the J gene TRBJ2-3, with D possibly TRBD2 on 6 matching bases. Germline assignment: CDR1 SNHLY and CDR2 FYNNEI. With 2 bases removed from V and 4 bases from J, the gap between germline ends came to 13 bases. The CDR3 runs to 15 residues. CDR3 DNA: TGTGCCAGCAGTGAATACGCGGGGAGGTCAGATACGCAGTATTTT. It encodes CASSEYAGRSDTQYF.

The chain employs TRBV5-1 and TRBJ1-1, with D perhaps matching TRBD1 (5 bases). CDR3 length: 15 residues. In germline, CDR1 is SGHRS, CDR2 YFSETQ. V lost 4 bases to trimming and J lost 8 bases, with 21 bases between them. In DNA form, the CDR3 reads TGCGCCAGCAGCCCCAGTGGGGACCCCCAGTGGGAAGCTTTCTTT. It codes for CASSPSGDPQWEAFF.

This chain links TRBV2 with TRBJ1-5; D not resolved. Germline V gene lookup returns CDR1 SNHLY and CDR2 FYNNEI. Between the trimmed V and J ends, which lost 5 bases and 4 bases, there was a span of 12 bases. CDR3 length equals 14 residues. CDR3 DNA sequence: TGTGCCAGCAGTTACGACGGCTTAAATCAGCCCCAGCATTTT. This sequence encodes CASSYDGLNQPQHF.

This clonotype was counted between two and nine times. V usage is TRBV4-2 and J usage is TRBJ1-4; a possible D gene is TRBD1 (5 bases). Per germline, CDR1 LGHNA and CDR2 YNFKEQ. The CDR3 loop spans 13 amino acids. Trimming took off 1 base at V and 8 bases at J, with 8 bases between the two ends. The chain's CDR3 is CASSQAGDEKLFF. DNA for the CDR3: TGTGCCAGCAGCCAAGCTGGGGACGAAAAACTGTTTTTT.

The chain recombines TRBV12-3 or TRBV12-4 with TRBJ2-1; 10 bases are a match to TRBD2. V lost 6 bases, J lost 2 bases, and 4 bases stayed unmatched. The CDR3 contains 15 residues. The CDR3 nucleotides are TGTGCCAGCAGAAGCCTAGCGGGAGCCTACAATGAGCAGTTCTTC. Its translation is CASRSLAGAYNEQFF.

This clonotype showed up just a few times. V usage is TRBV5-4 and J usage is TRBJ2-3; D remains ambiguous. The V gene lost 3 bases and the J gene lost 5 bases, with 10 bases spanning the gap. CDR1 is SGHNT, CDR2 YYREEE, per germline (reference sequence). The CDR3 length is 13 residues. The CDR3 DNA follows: TGTGCCAGCAGCTCGCCCGCACAAGATACGCAGTATTTT. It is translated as CASSSPAQDTQYF.